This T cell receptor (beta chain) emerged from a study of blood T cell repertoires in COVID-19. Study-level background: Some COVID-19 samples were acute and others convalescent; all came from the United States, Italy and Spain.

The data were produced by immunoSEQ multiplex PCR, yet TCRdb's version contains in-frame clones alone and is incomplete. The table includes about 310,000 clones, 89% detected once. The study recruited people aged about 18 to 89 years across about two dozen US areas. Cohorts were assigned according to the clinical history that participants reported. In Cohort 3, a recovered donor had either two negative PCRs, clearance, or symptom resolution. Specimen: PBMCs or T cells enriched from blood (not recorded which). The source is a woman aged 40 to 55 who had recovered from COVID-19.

The CDR3 DNA reads TGTGCCAGCAGCGGGACTAGATCGGCAGATACGCAGTATTTT. Encoded protein: CASSGTRSADTQYF. The rearrangement links TRBV2 to TRBJ2-3, with 8 bases fitting TRBD2. The germline CDR1 and CDR2 sequences are SNHLY and FYNNEI. CDR3 size: 14 residues. Unmatched junction bases numbered 6, after V lost 6 bases and J lost 4 bases.